The subject of this entry is one T cell receptor (beta chain). What it binds is unknown. From germline, CDR1 is LNHNV and CDR2 YYDKDF (reference sequence). Between the trimmed V and J ends, which lost 5 bases and 1 base, there was a span of 14 bases. The CDR3 length is 15 residues. Cultured CD4+ T-cell DNA underwent Oncomine TCR Beta short-read sequencing. In TCRdb, the PCR reads were re-called with MiXCR into one record per CDR3 protein. Of roughly 15,000 distinct CDR3 sequences listed, more than 45% are singletons. The sample originates from a study of vaccination and CD4 T cells after COVID-19. Study information: The post-vaccine samples came a median 72 days after dose two (range 14 to 241). Control cultures, each given a CEFX pool, an HIV-1 Nef pool, or no peptide, were included.

The time point here: late sampling 161 to 241 days after vaccination in a few convalescent patients. Treatment described: roughly 10-day PBMC culture with coronavirus spike peptide pools or control peptides (ViraFEST assay). ViraFEST used peptide pools to expand antigen-specific T cells, then sequenced TCRs. This clonotype was sampled from a human donor who had recovered from COVID-19. This chain links TRBV15 with TRBJ1-1; possibly TRBD1 for D (5 bases). Sequenced material: CD4+ T cells from blood, cultured in vitro, taken about 7 months after SARS-CoV-2 vaccination. CDR3 sequence: CATSVPGRSNTEAFF. The CDR3 DNA is TGTGCCACCAGCGTACCGGGACGCTCGAACACTGAAGCTTTCTTT.